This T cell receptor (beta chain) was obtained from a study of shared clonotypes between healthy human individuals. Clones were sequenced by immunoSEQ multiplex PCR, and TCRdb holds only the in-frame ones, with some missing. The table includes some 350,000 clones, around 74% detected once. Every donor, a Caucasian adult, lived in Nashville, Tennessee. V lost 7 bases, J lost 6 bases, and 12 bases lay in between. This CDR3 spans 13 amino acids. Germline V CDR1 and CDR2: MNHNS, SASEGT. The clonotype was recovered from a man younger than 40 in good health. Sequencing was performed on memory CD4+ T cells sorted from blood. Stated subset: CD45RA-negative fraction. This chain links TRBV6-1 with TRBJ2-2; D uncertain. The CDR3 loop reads CASIISAPGELFF. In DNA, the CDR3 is TGTGCCAGCATCATCTCAGCTCCCGGGGAGCTGTTTTTT.